This entry concerns a single T cell receptor (beta chain). Its antigen remains unidentified. The source of the sample is a study of OX40 agonist ivuxolimab in advanced cancers. Study context: An agonistic anti-OX40 (CD134) antibody, ivuxolimab, was used to treat the patients. People who had prior anti-PD-1, anti-PD-L1 or anti-CTLA-4 therapy could take part, and roughly 44% had some. Study-wide findings and caveats: Researchers did not establish what antigens the expanded peripheral T cells target.

Unmatched junction bases numbered 5, after V lost 3 bases and J lost 3 bases. Germline CDR1 and CDR2: SGDLS and YYNGEE. This CDR3 has 14 amino acids. TCRdb keeps only in-frame clones here, not all; method: immunoSEQ multiplex PCR. The table includes about 73,000 clones, 85% to 90% detected once. This chain links TRBV9 with TRBJ1-1; 7 bases align to TRBD1. The specimen was CD4+ or CD8+ T cells sorted from blood, collected in a trial of the OX40 agonist ivuxolimab. The sequence was obtained from an adult with an advanced solid tumor such as melanoma, head and neck, liver or kidney cancer. The CDR3 DNA reads as TGTGCCAGCAGCGGACAGGGAGGGGACACTGAAGCTTTCTTT. Protein: CASSGQGGDTEAFF.